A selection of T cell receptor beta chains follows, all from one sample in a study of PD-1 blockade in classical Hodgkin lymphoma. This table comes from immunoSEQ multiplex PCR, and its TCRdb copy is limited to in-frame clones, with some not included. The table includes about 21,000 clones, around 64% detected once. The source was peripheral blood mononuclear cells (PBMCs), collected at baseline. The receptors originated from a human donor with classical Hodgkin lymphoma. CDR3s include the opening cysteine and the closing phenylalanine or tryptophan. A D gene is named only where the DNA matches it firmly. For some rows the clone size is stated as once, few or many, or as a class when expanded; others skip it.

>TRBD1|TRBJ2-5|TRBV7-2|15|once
TGTGCCAGCAGCCAACTAACAGGGGGCGTAGAGACCCAGTACTTC
CASSQLTGGVETQYF
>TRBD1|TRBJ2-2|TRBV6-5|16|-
TGTGCCAGCAGTTACACGGGGACAGCCATTGGAGGGGAGCTGTTTTTT
CASSYTGTAIGGELFF
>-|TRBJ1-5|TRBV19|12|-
TGTGCCAGTAGTATGCTTGATCAGCCCCAGCATTTT
CASSMLDQPQHF
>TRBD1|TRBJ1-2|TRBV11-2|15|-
TGTGCCAGCAGCTCACTTTGGACAGGGAACTATGGCTACACCTTC
CASSSLWTGNYGYTF
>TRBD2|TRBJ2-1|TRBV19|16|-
TGTGCCAGTAGAGGTACTAGCGGATTCTCCTACAATGAGCAGTTCTTC
CASRGTSGFSYNEQFF
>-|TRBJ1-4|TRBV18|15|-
TGTGCCAGCTCACCGAAACAGGGTTCTAATGAAAAACTGTTTTTT
CASSPKQGSNEKLFF
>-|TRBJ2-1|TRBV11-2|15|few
TGTGCCAGCAGCCACGCCCGGGGAGTCTACAATGAGCAGTTCTTC
CASSHARGVYNEQFF
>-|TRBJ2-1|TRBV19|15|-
TGTGCCACCAACCCTGGGGGACGGCCACCGAATGAGCAGTTCTTC
CATNPGGRPPNEQFF
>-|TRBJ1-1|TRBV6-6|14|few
TGTGCCAGCAGTGCCCCGGGGCTTGACACTGAAGCTTTCTTT
CASSAPGLDTEAFF
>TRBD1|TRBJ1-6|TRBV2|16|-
TGTGCCAGCAGTGCAGACAGGGCAGGCCAAAATTCACCCCTCCACTTT
CASSADRAGQNSPLHF
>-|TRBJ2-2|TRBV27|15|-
TGTGCCAGCAGTTTATCAGGGTTTAACACCGGGGAGCTGTTTTTT
CASSLSGFNTGELFF
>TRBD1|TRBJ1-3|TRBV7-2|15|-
TGTGCCAGCAGCACAAGACAGGGAGTAGGAAACACCATATATTTT
CASSTRQGVGNTIYF
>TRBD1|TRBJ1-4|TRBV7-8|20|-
TGTGCCAGCAGTAGTCGCCGGTGGGGGGGACAGGGGCTAACTAATGAAAAACTGTTTTTT
CASSSRRWGGQGLTNEKLFF
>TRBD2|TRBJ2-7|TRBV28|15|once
TGTGCCAGCAGCTCTTCAGCGGGAGGTTCCTACGAGCAGTACTTC
CASSSSAGGSYEQYF
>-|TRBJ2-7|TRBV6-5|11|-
TGTGCCAGCAGCCGCGACAGGTTGCAGTACTTC
CASSRDRLQYF
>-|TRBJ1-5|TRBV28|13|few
TGTGCCAGCAGACCACTTAGCAATCAGCCCCAGCATTTT
CASRPLSNQPQHF
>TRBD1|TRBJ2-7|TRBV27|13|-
TGTGCCAGCAGTTTATCAGGGGGCGCCGAGCAGTACTTC
CASSLSGGAEQYF
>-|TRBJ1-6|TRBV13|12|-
TGTGCCAGCAGCGAGGACCTGGGAACCCTCCACTTT
CASSEDLGTLHF
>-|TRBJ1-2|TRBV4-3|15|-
TGCGCCAGCAGCCTAGCTATGGTGACAGTGGGCGGCTACACCTTC
CASSLAMVTVGGYTF
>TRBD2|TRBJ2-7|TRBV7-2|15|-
TGTGCCAGCAGCTTAACGGGCGGGGGTGCCTACGAGCAGTACTTC
CASSLTGGGAYEQYF
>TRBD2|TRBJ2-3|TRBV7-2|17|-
TGTGCCAGCAGCTTATTAGGGGGACTAGCTCGCACAGATACGCAGTATTTT
CASSLLGGLARTDTQYF
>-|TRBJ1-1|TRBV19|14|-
TGTGCCAGTAGTATAAGGGGAGGTGGCACTGAAGCTTTCTTT
CASSIRGGGTEAFF
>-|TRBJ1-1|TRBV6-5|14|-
TGTGCCAGCAGCCCCCAACAAATCAACACTGAAGCTTTCTTT
CASSPQQINTEAFF
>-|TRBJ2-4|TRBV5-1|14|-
TGCGCCAGCAGCTTCTCGATAGCCAAAAACATTCAGTACTTC
CASSFSIAKNIQYF
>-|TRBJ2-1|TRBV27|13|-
TGTGCCAGCAGTTTGCGAGGACGCAATGAGCAGTTCTTC
CASSLRGRNEQFF
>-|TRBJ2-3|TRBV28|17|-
TGTGCCAGCAGCCCCCTGGGGGTGCGGGTAAGCACAGATACGCAGTATTTT
CASSPLGVRVSTDTQYF
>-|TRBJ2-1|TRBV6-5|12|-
TGTGCCAGCAGTTACGGCGGGCGTGAGCAGTTCTTC
CASSYGGREQFF
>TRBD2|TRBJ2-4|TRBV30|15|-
TGTGCCTGGAGTGTCGGGGGGGTAGGGAAAAACATTCAGTACTTC
CAWSVGGVGKNIQYF
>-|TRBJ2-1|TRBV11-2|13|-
TGTGCCAGCAGCTCGACAGAGTACAATGAGCAGTTCTTC
CASSSTEYNEQFF
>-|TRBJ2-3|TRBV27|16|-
TGTGCCAGCAGTAGAAACAGCGATCCTCGCACAGATACGCAGTATTTT
CASSRNSDPRTDTQYF
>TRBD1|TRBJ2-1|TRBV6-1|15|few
TGTGCCAGCCTGGGGGACAGGGGAATATTGGGTGAGCAGTTCTTC
CASLGDRGILGEQFF
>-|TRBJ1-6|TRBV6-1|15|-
TGTGCCAGCAGTGAAGTGCAGGGGAATAATTCACCCCTCCACTTT
CASSEVQGNNSPLHF
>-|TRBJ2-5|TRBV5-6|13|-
TGTGCCAGCAGCTTGGTGGGGGGAGAGACCCAGTACTTC
CASSLVGGETQYF
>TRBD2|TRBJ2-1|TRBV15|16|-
TGTGCCACCAGCAGGGGGGACTACGTTGGCTACAATGAGCAGTTCTTC
CATSRGDYVGYNEQFF
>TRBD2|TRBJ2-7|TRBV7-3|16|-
TGTGCCAGCAGCTTGATGTCCGGAGCGGGAGCCTACGAGCAGTACTTC
CASSLMSGAGAYEQYF
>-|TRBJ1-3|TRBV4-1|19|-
TGCGCCAGCAGCCAAGATCGCGTAGGGTTGGCTGCAACTGGAAACACCATATATTTT
CASSQDRVGLAATGNTIYF
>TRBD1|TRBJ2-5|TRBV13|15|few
TGTGCCAGCAGCCAACTGACAGGGGGCGTCGAGACCCAGTACTTC
CASSQLTGGVETQYF
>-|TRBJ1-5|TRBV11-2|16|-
TGTGCCAGCAGCTTAGCGGGCAGGGGAGTTGATCAGCCCCAGCATTTT
CASSLAGRGVDQPQHF
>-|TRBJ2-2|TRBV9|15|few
TGTGCCAGCAGCGTATGGGGGCGAGGCACCGGGGAGCTGTTTTTT
CASSVWGRGTGELFF
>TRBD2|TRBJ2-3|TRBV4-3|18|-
TGCGCCAGCAGCCGTTGGGCACTAGCGGATTCTAGCACAGATACGCAGTATTTT
CASSRWALADSSTDTQYF
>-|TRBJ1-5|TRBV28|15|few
TGTGCCAGCAGTTTCGAGGGTTATAGCAATCAGCCCCAGCATTTT
CASSFEGYSNQPQHF
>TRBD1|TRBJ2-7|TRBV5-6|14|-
TGTGCCAGCAGTCGGGACAGGTCGACCTACGAGCAGTACTTC
CASSRDRSTYEQYF
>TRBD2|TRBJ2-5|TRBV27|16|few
TGTGCCAGCAGTTTAGTTGCGGGAGCGGGGGGAGAGACCCAGTACTTC
CASSLVAGAGGETQYF
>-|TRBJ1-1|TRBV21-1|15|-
TGTGCCAGCAGCAAAACACATCCTCAGGGATTTTGTGCTTTCTTT
CASSKTHPQGFCAFF
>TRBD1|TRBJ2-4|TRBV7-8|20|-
TGTGCCAGCAGCTTAGCGGACAGGGTCCGAGCTAAACCGGCCAAAAACATTCAGTACTTC
CASSLADRVRAKPAKNIQYF
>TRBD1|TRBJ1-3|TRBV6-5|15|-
TGTGCCAGCAGACCCACAGGGGCACCTGGAAACACCATATATTTT
CASRPTGAPGNTIYF
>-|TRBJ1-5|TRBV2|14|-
TGTGCCAGCACCCTAGATGGGGAAAGACAGCCCCAGCATTTT
CASTLDGERQPQHF
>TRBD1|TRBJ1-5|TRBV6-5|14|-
TGTGCCAGCAGCTTCCGGACAGGGAGTCAGCCCCAGCATTTT
CASSFRTGSQPQHF
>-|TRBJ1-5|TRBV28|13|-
TGTGCCGGTCAGGGGATGGGCAATCAGCCCCAGCATTTT
CAGQGMGNQPQHF
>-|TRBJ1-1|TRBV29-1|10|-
TGCAGTGGGGCGAACACTGAAGCTTTCTTT
CSGANTEAFF
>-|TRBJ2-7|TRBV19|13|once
TGTGCCAGTGGCTGGGGAGGGGGCTACGAGCAGTACTTC
CASGWGGGYEQYF
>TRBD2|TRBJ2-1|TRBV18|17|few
TGTGCCAGCTCACCACCCCTAGCGGGAAGGTGGGACAATGAGCAGTTCTTC
CASSPPLAGRWDNEQFF
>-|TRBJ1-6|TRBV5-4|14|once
TGTGCCAGCAGCTTAGGCGGGACGCAAACACCCCTCCACTTT
CASSLGGTQTPLHF